Included here is one T cell receptor beta chain sequence, with context. The antigen is unknown. This specimen comes from a study of STAT5B mutations in CD4+ large granular lymphocyte leukemia. General study findings and limits: Main leukemic clonotypes were patient-specific, but about 26% appeared at low frequency elsewhere. Patient CD4-sorted repertoires looked more clonal than healthy CD4+ repertoires, even without putative leukemic clones.

Sequencing was performed with immunoSEQ multiplex PCR; in TCRdb, only in-frame clones are kept and a portion is missing. The table records under 35,000 clones, approximately 67% of them present only once. Trimming took off 2 bases at V and 3 bases at J, with 12 bases between the two ends. Germline CDR1 SGHKS, CDR2 YYEKEE (reference sequence). The CDR3 consists of 14 residues. Specimen: CD4+ T cells from blood buffy coats. This chain connects TRBV5-5 to TRBJ2-7; the D is unclear. The receptor was isolated from a human donor in good health. The CDR3 bases are TGTGCCAGCAGCTTCGGTCAGACGTACTACGAGCAGTACTTC. Translation gives CASSFGQTYYEQYF.